The present entry profiles one T cell receptor (beta chain) with its context. Germline trimming cut 7 bases from V and 1 base from J; bases unmatched to any gene: 2. Germline values: CDR1 WSHSY, CDR2 SAAADI. The CDR3 contains 13 residues. This specimen comes from a study of shared clonotypes between healthy human individuals. Study-level information: Three plates each covered CD4 naive and memory; CD8 naive two, CD8 memory one.

Participating donors were healthy, HIV-negative adults free of recent acute infections or vaccinations. Data came from immunoSEQ multiplex PCR; TCRdb stores just in-frame clones and leaves some out. The sample has millions of clones, 90% to 95% seen once; the top ten hold under 0.15%. The sequence derives from a man aged 18 to 29 in good health. The sequenced sample was naive CD4+ T cells sorted from blood. Subset defined: CD45RA+ positively selected. The chain links TRBV10-2 to TRBJ1-1, with 8 positions matching TRBD1. The CDR3 nucleotides are TGCGCCAGCACCGGACAGGGGAACACTGAAGCTTTCTTT. It specifies CASTGQGNTEAFF.